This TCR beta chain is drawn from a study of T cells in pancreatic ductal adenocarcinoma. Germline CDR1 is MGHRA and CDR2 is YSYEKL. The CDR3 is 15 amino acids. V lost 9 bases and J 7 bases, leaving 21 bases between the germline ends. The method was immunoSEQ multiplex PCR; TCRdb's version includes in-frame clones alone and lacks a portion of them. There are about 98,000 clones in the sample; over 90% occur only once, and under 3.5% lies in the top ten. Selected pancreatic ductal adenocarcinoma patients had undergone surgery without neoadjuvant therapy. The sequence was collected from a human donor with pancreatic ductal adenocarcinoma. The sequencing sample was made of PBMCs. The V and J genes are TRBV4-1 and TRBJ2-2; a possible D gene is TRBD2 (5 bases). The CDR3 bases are TGCGCCAGTAAAAAGGAGGATTCATTGGTCGGGGAGCTGTTTTTT. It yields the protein CASKKEDSLVGELFF.